The 18 T cell receptor beta chains below all came from one sample that was sequenced in a study of blood T cells in healthy people across ages. Alongside a J-beta primer mix, a sample-barcoded 5' primer served in a second PCR lasting about 7 to 12 cycles. TCRdb ran MiXCR on the 5' RACE reads and lists one entry per CDR3 protein. Of 650,000 to 800,000 distinct CDR3 sequences in the sample, approximately 52% were seen once. Sequencing input: blood. The receptor source for this set is an elderly woman in good health.

On this clonotype: Just one base apart from a much larger clone, this may be a read error. The chain employs TRBV5-1 and TRBJ2-1; 7 bases agree with TRBD2. The J call is uncertain, as TRBJ2-7 better fits the DNA end. Germline V gene data show CDR1 as SGHRS and CDR2 as YFSETQ. There are 13 residues in the CDR3. The CDR3 DNA follows: TGCGCCAGCGGCGGACTAGGTTTCAATGAGCAGTACTTC. This sequence encodes CASGGLGFNEQYF.

The V and J genes are TRBV5-1 and TRBJ2-1; the D gene is possibly TRBD2 (6 bases). The end of the DNA aligns better with TRBJ2-7, so the J call may be wrong. The CDR3 extends over 15 amino acids. Per the germline V gene, CDR1 is SGHRS and CDR2 is YFSETQ. CDR3 sequence (DNA): TGCGCCAGCAGCTTGGGCGGGGAGACCTACAATGAGCAGTACTTC. This translates into CASSLGGETYNEQYF.

As DNA, the CDR3 is TGTGCCAGCAGCTTAGGGGATGGACAGGGATACAATGAGCAGTTCTTC. Translating it yields CASSLGDGQGYNEQFF. The chain couples TRBV28 to TRBJ2-1; 8 bases line up with TRBD1. With 6 bases clipped from V and 4 bases from J, the junction kept 11 bases outside the gene matches. The CDR3 runs 16 residues. The V gene's germline CDR1 is MDHEN and CDR2 SYDVKM.

V is TRBV7-9 and J is TRBJ1-2; D remains ambiguous. This CDR3 is built from 13 residues. In germline, CDR1 is SEHNR, CDR2 FQNEAQ (reference sequence). The V and J ends lost 5 bases and 6 bases respectively, with 13 bases between them. The CDR3 DNA follows: TGTGCCAGCAGCCCCCAAGCTAATAATGGCTACACCTTC. It encodes CASSPQANNGYTF. Looking up the rest from reference TRBV7-9 and TRBJ1-2 gives the full variable domain: DTGVSQNPRHKITKRGQNVTFRCDPISEHNRLYWYRQTLGQGPEFLTYFQNEAQLEKSRLLSDRFSAERPKGSFSTLEIQRTEQGDSAMYLCASSPQANNGYTFGSGTRLTVV.

The V and J genes are TRBV18 and TRBJ2-1; D possibly corresponds to TRBD1 (6 bases). The CDR3 contains 15 residues. Trimming removed 3 bases at V and 4 bases at J, with 13 bases between. Germline CDR1 KGHSH, CDR2 LQKENI. The CDR3 loop is CASSPGHGNYNEQFF. CDR3 nucleotides: TGTGCCAGCTCACCGGGACACGGAAATTACAATGAGCAGTTCTTC.

Points on this clonotype: A much larger clone lies one base from this, so it may be a read error. The chain has TRBV20-1 and TRBJ2-3; D remains ambiguous. Germline CDR1 and CDR2: DFQATT and SNEGSKA (reference sequence). The CDR3 is made up of 12 amino acids. Trimming left V 5 bases short and J 4 bases short, with 10 bases between. The CDR3 DNA reads TGCAGTGCTGGTTCTCCAGCAGATACGCAGTATTTT. It codes for CSAGSPADTQYF.

The chain recombines TRBV6-4 with TRBJ2-5, with D possibly matching TRBD2 (6 bases). Between the trimmed V and J ends, which lost 8 bases and 7 bases, there was a span of 26 bases. Germline CDR1 and CDR2: MRHNA and SNTAGT. This CDR3 contains 16 residues. The CDR3: CASPPGGDVPRSTQYF. CDR3 sequence (DNA): TGTGCCAGCCCGCCCGGAGGGGACGTTCCTCGTTCGACCCAGTACTTC.

The table lists this clonotype with many counts. This chain joins TRBV29-1 and TRBJ2-1; maybe TRBD1 (6 bases). The V end lost 5 bases, the J end lost 7 bases, and 12 bases lay between the germline ends. Germline loops: CDR1 SQVTM, CDR2 ANQGSEA. CDR3 length: 12 amino acids. The CDR3, as DNA: TGCAGCGTTTTAGGACAGATAAATGAGCAGTTCTTC. Amino acids: CSVLGQINEQFF.

This clonotype was recorded many times. This chain connects TRBV5-5 to TRBJ2-1; no clear D. Trimming stripped 7 bases from V and 0 bases from J, with 20 bases between. The germline CDR1 and CDR2 sequences are SGHKS and YYEKEE (reference sequence). The CDR3 contains 17 residues. CDR3 in amino acids: CASQSQNPVSSYNEQFF. In DNA, the CDR3 is TGTGCCAGCCAATCCCAAAACCCAGTGAGCTCCTACAATGAGCAGTTCTTC. Filled out from reference TRBV5-5 and TRBJ2-1, the complete variable domain reads DAGVTQSPTHLIKTRGQQVTLRCSPISGHKSVSWYQQVLGQGPQFIFQYYEKEERGRGNFPDRFSARQFPNYSSELNVNALLLGDSALYLCASQSQNPVSSYNEQFFGPGTRLTVL.

The chain is built from TRBV4-2 and TRBJ2-7; TRBD1 agrees at 10 bases. The J call may be in error: the DNA end matches TRBJ2-5 better. The CDR3 length is 15 residues. The germline CDR1 and CDR2 sequences are LGHNA and YNFKEQ. The CDR3 bases are TGTGCCAGCAGCCCTAGGGACAGGGGAGGAGAGACCCAGTACTTC. As protein: CASSPRDRGGETQYF.

This clonotype was observed at least ten times. The V and J genes are TRBV4-1 and TRBJ2-7; D gene unclear. Germline CDR1 and CDR2: MGHRA and YSYEKL. Trimming took 2 bases from V and 4 from J, leaving 12 bases between them. The CDR3 sequence is 14 residues long. DNA of the CDR3: TGCGCCAGCAGCCAAAGTCGGGCTAGGTACGAGCAGTACTTC. Translation gives CASSQSRARYEQYF.

This chain connects TRBV20-1 to TRBJ2-1; 7 bases are a match to TRBD1. The CDR3 runs to 15 residues. The junction had 6 bases not matched to a gene; V was cut back by 0 bases and J by 4 bases. Per germline, CDR1 DFQATT and CDR2 SNEGSKA (reference sequence). CDR3 sequence: CSARDGGQAYNEQFF. The CDR3 DNA reads as TGCAGTGCTAGAGATGGAGGACAGGCGTACAATGAGCAGTTCTTC.

The chain employs TRBV6-2 or TRBV6-3 and TRBJ2-1; no clear D. Matching the DNA end better, TRBJ2-7 makes the J call doubtful. The CDR3 totals 12 residues. Germline CDR1 and CDR2: MNHEY and SVGEGT. DNA for the CDR3: TGTGCCAGCAGTGCGACAAATTACGAGCAGTACTTC. This sequence encodes CASSATNYEQYF.

Of note for this clonotype: A much bigger clone sits one base away, suggesting this may be a read error. The gene calls are TRBV12-3 or TRBV12-4 and TRBJ2-3, with TRBD2 as a possible D gene (6 bases). This CDR3 is built from 14 residues. V was cut by 4 bases and J by 5 bases, with 13 bases left in between. CDR3 DNA sequence: TGTGCCAGCAGTTCAAGGGTGGAGGGAGATACGCAGTATTTT. Amino acids: CASSSRVEGDTQYF.

This clonotype was seen many times. The V gene is TRBV6-5, the J gene TRBJ1-6; 8 bases fit TRBD1. The V gene end was trimmed by 2 bases and the J gene end by 12 bases; junction bases not matched to a gene: 6. The CDR3 has 14 residues. Germline CDR1 is MNHEY and CDR2 is SVGAGI. CDR3 loop: CASSYNGQGGPLHF. The DNA for the CDR3 is TGTGCCAGCAGTTACAACGGACAGGGAGGACCCCTCCACTTT.

The chain employs TRBV29-1 and TRBJ2-5; 14 bases line up with TRBD2. The J call is in doubt because the DNA end fits TRBJ2-7 better. This CDR3 contains 13 residues. CDR1 and CDR2 (germline): SQVTM, ANQGSEA. The CDR3 DNA sequence: TGCAGCGTTGCGGGACTAGCGGGAGACGAGCAGTACTTC. It encodes CSVAGLAGDEQYF.

Notes on this clonotype: This may be a read error, as it is one base from a much larger clone. The CDR3 bases are TGTGCCAGCACGGTGGGGAATAGTAATGAGCAGTTCTTC. It is translated as CASTVGNSNEQFF. The chain has TRBV28 and TRBJ2-1; D is undetermined. Trimming cost V 7 bases and J 7 bases, with 14 bases left between them. Germline CDR1 MDHEN, CDR2 SYDVKM. The CDR3 loop spans 13 amino acids.

J is TRBJ1-2 and V is TRBV2; 9 nucleotides match TRBD1. Trimming took 3 bases from V and 4 from J; bases not matched to a gene: 6. Germline V gene sequence: CDR1 SNHLY, CDR2 FYNNEI. The length of the CDR3 is 15 residues. The CDR3 DNA follows: TGTGCCAGCAGTGAGGGGACAGGGCAAATCTATGGCTACACCTTC. This translates into CASSEGTGQIYGYTF.